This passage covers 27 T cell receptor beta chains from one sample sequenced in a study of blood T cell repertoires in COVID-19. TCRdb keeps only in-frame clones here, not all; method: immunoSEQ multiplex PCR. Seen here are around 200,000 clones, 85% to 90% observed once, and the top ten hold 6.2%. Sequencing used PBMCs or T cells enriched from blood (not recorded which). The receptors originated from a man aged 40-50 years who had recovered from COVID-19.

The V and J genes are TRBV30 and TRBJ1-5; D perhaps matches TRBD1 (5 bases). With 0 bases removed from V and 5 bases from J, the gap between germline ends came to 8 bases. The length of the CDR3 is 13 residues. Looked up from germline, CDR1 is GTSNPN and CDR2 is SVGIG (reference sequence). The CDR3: CAWSVDSHQPQHF. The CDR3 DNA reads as TGTGCCTGGAGTGTAGACAGCCATCAGCCCCAGCATTTT.

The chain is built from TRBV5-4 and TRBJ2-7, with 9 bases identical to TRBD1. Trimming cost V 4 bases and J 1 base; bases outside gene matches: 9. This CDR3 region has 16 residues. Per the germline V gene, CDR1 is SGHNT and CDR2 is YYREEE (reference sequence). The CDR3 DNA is TGTGCCAGCAGCCTAGACAGGGGGACGATTTCCTACGAGCAGTACTTC. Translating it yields CASSLDRGTISYEQYF.

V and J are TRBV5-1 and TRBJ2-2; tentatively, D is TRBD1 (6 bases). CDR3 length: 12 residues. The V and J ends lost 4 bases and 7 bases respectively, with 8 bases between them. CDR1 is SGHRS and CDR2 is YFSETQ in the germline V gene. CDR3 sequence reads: CASSADSGELFF. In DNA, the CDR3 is TGCGCCAGCAGCGCGGACAGCGGGGAGCTGTTTTTT. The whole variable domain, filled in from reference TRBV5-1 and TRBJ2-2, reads KAGVTQTPRYLIKTRGQQVTLSCSPISGHRSVSWYQQTPGQGLQFLFEYFSETQRNKGNFPGRFSGRQFSNSRSEMNVSTLELGDSALYLCASSADSGELFFGEGSRLTVL.

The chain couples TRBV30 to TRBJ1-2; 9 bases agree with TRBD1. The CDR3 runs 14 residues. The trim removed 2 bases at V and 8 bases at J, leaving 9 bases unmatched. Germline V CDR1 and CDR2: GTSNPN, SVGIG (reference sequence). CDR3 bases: TGTGCCTGGAGTCGCGGGGGACAGGGCGGCGGCTACACCTTC. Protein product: CAWSRGGQGGGYTF. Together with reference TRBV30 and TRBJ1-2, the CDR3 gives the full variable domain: SQTIHQWPATLVQPVGSPLSLECTVEGTSNPNLYWYRQAAGRGLQLLFYSVGIGQISSEVPQNLSASRPQDRQFILSSKKLLLSDSGFYLCAWSRGGQGGGYTFGSGTRLTVV.

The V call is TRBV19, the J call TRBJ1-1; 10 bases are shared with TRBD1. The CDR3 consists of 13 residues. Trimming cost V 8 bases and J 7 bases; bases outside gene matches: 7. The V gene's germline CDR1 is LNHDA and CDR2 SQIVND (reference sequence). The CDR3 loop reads CASGHGQGDEAFF. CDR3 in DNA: TGTGCCAGTGGGCACGGACAGGGGGATGAAGCTTTCTTT.

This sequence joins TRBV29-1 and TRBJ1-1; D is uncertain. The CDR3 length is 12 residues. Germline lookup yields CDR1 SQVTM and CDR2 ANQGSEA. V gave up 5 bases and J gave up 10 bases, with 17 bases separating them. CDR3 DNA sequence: TGCAGCGTTTTACGACCCGGAGATCGAGCTTTCTTT. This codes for CSVLRPGDRAFF.

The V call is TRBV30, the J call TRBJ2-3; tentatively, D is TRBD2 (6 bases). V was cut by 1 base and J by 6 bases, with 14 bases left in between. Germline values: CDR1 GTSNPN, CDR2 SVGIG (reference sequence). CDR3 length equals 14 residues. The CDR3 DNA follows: TGTGCCTGGAGTGATTGGGGGGAAATCGATACGCAGTATTTT. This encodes CAWSDWGEIDTQYF.

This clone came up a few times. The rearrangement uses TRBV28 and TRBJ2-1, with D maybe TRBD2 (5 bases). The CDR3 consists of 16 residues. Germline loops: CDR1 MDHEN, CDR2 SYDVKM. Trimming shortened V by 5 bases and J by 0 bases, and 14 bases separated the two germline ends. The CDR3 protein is CASSPWTLSSYNEQFF. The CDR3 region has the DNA TGTGCCAGCAGTCCTTGGACTCTTAGCTCCTACAATGAGCAGTTCTTC.

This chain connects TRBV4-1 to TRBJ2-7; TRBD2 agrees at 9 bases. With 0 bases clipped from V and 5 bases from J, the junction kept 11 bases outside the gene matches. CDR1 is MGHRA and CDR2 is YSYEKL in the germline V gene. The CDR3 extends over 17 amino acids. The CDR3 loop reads CASSQELPGLAFDEQYF. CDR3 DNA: TGCGCCAGCAGCCAAGAACTTCCGGGACTAGCTTTCGACGAGCAGTACTTC.

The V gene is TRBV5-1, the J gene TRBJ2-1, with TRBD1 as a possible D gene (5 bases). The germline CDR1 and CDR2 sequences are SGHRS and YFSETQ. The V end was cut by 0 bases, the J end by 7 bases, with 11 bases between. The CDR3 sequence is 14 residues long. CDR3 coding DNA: TGCGCCAGCAGCTTGGAGGGCAGGGTTAATGAGCAGTTCTTC. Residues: CASSLEGRVNEQFF.

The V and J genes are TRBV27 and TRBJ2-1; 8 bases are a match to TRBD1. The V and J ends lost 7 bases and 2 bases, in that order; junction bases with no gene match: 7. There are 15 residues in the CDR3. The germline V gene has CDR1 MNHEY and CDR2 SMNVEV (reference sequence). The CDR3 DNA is TGTGCCAGCAAATTAAGGACAGGGCCCTACAATGAGCAGTTCTTC. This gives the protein CASKLRTGPYNEQFF.

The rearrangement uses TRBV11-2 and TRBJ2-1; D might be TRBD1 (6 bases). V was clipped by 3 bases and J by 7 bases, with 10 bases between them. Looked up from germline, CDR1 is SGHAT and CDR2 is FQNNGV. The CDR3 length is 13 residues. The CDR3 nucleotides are TGTGCCAGCAGCTTTCAGGGGAAGAATGAGCAGTTCTTC. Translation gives CASSFQGKNEQFF. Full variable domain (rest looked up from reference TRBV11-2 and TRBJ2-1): EAGVAQSPRYKIIEKRQSVAFWCNPISGHATLYWYQQILGQGPKLLIQFQNNGVVDDSQLPKDRFSAERLKGVDSTLKIQPAKLEDSAVYLCASSFQGKNEQFFGPGTRLTVL.

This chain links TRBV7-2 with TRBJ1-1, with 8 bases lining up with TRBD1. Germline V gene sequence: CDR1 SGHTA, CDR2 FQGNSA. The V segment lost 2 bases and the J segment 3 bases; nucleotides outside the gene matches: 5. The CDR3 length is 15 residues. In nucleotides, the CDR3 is TGTGCCAGCAGCTTACTGGGCAGGGGGCACACTGAAGCTTTCTTT. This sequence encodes CASSLLGRGHTEAFF. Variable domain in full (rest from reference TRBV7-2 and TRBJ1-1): GAGVSQSPSNKVTEKGKDVELRCDPISGHTALYWYRQSLGQGLEFLIYFQGNSAPDKSGLPSDRFSAERTGGSVSTLTIQRTQQEDSAVYLCASSLLGRGHTEAFFGQGTRLTVV.

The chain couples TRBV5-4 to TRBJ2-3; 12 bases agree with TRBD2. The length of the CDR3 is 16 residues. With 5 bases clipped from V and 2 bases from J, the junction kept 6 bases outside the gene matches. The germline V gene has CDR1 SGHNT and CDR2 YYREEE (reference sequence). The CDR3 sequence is CASRGWTSGNTDTQYF. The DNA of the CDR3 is TGTGCCAGCAGGGGATGGACTAGCGGGAACACAGATACGCAGTATTTT.

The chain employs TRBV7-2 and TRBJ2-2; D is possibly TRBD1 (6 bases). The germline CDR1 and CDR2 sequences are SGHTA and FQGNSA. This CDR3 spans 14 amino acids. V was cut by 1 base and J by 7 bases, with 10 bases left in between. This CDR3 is CASSLGAGDGELFF. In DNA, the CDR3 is TGTGCCAGCAGCTTAGGGGCAGGGGACGGGGAGCTGTTTTTT.

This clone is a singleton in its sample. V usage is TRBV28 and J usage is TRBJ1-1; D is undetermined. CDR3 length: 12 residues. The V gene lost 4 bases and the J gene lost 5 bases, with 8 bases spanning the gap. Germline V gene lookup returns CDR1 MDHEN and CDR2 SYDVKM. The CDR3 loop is CASSSPTTEAFF. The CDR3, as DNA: TGTGCCAGCAGTTCACCAACTACTGAAGCTTTCTTT.

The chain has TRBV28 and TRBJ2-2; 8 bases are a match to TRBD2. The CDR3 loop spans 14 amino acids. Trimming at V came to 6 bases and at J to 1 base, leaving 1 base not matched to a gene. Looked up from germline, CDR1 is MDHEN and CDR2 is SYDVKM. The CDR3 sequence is CASSGRVNTGELFF. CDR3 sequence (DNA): TGTGCCAGCAGCGGGAGGGTGAACACCGGGGAGCTGTTTTTT.

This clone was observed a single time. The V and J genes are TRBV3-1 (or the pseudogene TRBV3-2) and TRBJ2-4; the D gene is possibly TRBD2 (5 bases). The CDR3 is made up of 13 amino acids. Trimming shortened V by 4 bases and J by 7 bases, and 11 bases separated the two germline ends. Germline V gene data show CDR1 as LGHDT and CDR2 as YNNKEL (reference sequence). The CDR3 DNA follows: TGTGCCAGCAGCCCCGAGGGCGGGAACATTCAGTACTTC. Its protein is CASSPEGGNIQYF.

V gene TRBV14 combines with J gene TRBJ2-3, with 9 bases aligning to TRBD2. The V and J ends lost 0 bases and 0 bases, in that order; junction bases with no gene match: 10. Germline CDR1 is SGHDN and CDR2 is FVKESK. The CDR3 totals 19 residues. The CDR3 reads CASSQDRASGAFSTDTQYF. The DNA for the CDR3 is TGTGCCAGCAGCCAAGACCGGGCTAGCGGGGCCTTTAGCACAGATACGCAGTATTTT. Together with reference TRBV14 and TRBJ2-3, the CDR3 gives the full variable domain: EAGVTQFPSHSVIEKGQTVTLRCDPISGHDNLYWYRRVMGKEIKFLLHFVKESKQDESGMPNNRFLAERTGGTYSTLKVQPAELEDSGVYFCASSQDRASGAFSTDTQYFGPGTRLTVL.

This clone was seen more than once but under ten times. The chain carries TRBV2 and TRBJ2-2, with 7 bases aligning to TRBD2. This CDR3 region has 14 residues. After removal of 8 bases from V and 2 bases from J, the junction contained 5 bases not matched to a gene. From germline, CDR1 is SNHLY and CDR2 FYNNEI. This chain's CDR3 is CASGGEGNTGELFF. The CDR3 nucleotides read TGTGCCAGCGGAGGGGAGGGAAACACCGGGGAGCTGTTTTTT.

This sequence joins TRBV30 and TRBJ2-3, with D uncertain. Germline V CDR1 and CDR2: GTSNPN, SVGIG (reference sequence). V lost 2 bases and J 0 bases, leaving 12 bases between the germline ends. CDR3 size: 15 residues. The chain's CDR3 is CAWSPPATSTDTQYF. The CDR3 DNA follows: TGTGCCTGGAGTCCTCCGGCGACTAGCACAGATACGCAGTATTTT.

Here the CDR3 reads CASTTGLNTEAFF. The CDR3 DNA sequence: TGCGCCAGCACTACAGGCCTTAACACTGAAGCTTTCTTT. The chain recombines TRBV4-1 with TRBJ1-1; TRBD1 might be the D (5 bases). V lost 7 bases and J lost 2, with 11 bases in between. CDR1 and CDR2 from the germline V gene are MGHRA and YSYEKL. The CDR3 has 13 amino acids.

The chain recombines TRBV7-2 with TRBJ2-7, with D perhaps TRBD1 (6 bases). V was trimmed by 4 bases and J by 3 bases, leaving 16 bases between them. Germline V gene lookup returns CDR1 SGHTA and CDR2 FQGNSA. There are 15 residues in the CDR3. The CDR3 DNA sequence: TGTGCCAGCAGCTCACAGAGGGGGAGCTACTACGAGCAGTACTTC. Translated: CASSSQRGSYYEQYF.

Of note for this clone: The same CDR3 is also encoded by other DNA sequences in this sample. The CDR3 here is CASSPGTGNQPQHF. The CDR3 DNA reads TGTGCCAGCTCACCCGGGACAGGCAATCAGCCCCAGCATTTT. The J gene is TRBJ1-5, the V gene TRBV18; 7 nucleotides match TRBD1. The J segment lost 2 bases and the V segment lost 3 bases, leaving 1 base of the junction unmatched. From germline, CDR1 is KGHSH and CDR2 LQKENI. This CDR3 is built from 14 residues. Drawing the rest from reference TRBV18 and TRBJ1-5, the complete variable domain is NAGVMQNPRHLVRRRGQEARLRCSPMKGHSHVYWYRQLPEEGLKFMVYLQKENIIDESGMPKERFSAEFPKEGPSILRIQQVVRGDSAAYFCASSPGTGNQPQHFGDGTRLSIL.

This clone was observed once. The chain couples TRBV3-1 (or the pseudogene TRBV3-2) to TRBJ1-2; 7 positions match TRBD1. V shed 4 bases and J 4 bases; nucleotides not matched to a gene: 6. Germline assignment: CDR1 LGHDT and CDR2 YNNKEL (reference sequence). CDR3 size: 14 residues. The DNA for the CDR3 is TGTGCCAGCAGCCGTCAGGACAGGACCTATGGCTACACCTTC. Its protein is CASSRQDRTYGYTF.

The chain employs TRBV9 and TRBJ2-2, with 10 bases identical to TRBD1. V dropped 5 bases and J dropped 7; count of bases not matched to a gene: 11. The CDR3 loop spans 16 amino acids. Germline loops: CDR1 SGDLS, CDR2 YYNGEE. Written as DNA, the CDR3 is TGTGCCAGCAGGGCCTCCGGGACAGGGGAAATCGGGGAGCTGTTTTTT. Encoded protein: CASRASGTGEIGELFF.

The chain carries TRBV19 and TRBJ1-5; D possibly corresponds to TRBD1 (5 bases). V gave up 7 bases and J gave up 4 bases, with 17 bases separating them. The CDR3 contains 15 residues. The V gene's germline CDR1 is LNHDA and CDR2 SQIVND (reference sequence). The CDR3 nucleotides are TGTGCCAGTACCACATCTGGGGGGAATAATCAGCCCCAGCATTTT. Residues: CASTTSGGNNQPQHF.